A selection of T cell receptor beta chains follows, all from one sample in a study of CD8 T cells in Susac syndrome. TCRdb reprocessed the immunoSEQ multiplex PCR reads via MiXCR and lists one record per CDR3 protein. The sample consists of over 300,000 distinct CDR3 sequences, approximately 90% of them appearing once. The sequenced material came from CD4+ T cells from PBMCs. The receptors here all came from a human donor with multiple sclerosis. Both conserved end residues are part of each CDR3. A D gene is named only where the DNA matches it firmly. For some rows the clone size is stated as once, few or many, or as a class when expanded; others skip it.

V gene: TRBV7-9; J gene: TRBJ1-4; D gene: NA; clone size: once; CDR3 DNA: TGTGCCAGCAGCTCAAGGGCCAATGAAAAACTGTTTTTT; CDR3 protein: CASSSRANEKLFF
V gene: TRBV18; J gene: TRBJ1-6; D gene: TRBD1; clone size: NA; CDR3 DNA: TGTGCCAGCTCATCTACAACGGGACAGGGTGAATCACCCCTCCACTTT; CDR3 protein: CASSSTTGQGESPLHF
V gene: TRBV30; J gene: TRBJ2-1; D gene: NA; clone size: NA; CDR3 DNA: TGTGCCTGGAGTGGTCGCGGTCTCCCCTACAATGAGCAGTTCTTC; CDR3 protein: CAWSGRGLPYNEQFF
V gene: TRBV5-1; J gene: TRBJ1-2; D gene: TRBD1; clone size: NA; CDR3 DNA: TGCGCCAGCAGCTTGGAGGGACAGGGCGGTGGCTACACCTTC; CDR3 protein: CASSLEGQGGGYTF
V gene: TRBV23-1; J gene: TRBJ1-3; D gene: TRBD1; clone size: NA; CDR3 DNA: TGCGCCAGCAGCCCCCCGACAGGGGCCGGAAACACCATATATTTT; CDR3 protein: CASSPPTGAGNTIYF
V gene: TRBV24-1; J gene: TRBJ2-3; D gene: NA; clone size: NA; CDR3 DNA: TGTGCCACCAGTGACGCCCGGGACGGACACACAGATACGCAGTATTTT; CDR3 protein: CATSDARDGHTDTQYF
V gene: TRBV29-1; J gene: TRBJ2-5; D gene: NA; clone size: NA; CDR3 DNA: TGCAGCGTCGCCGACAGCCAAGAGACCCAGTACTTC; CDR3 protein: CSVADSQETQYF
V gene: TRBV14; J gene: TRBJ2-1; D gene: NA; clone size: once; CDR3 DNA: TGTGCCAGCAGCCGGGGCACCATTACGAGCTCCTACAATGAGCAGTTCTTC; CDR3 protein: CASSRGTITSSYNEQFF
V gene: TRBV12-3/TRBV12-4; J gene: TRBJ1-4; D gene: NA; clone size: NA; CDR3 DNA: TGTGCCAGCAGCTTTTCCCGGGGCCCGGGGGAAAAACTGTTTTTT; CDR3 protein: CASSFSRGPGEKLFF
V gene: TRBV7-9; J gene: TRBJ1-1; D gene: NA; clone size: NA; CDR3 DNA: TGTGCCAGCAGCCCCAGGGGTCGGGGAGACACTGAAGCTTTCTTT; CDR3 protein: CASSPRGRGDTEAFF
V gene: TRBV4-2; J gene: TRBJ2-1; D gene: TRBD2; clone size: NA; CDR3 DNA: TGTGCCAGCAGCCGTCGGACTAGCGGGACTAACAATGAGCAGTTCTTC; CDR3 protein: CASSRRTSGTNNEQFF
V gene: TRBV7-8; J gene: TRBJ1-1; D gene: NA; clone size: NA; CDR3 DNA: TGTGCCAGCAGCTTCGCGGGAGCCTACAGGTTCACTGAAGCTTTCTTT; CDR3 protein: CASSFAGAYRFTEAFF
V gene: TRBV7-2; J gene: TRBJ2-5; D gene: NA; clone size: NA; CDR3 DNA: TGTGCCAGCAGCTTAGTCGGAAACCAAGAGACCCAGTACTTC; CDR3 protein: CASSLVGNQETQYF
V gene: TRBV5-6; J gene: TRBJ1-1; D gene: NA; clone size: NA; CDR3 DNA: TGTGCCAGCATTCGGGCCGGGGTGAACACTGAAGCTTTCTTT; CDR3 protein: CASIRAGVNTEAFF
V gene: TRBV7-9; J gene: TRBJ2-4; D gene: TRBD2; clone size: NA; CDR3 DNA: TGTGCCAGCAGCGGGGGGGGAGCCAAAAACATTCAGTACTTC; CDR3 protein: CASSGGGAKNIQYF
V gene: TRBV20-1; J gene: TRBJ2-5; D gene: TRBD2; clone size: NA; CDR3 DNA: TGCAGTGCTAATAGAGGCGGGAGAAAAGAGACCCAGTACTTC; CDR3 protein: CSANRGGRKETQYF
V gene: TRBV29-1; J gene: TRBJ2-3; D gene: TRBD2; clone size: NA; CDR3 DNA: TGCAGCTCAGCTAGCGCCGGGGGGGATACGCAGTATTTT; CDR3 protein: CSSASAGGDTQYF
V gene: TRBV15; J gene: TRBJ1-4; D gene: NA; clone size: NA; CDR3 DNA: TGTGCCACCAGCAGAGCGGGGACGGTCGAGACTAATGAAAAACTGTTTTTT; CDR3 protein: CATSRAGTVETNEKLFF
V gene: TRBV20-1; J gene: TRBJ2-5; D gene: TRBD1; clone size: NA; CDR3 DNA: TGCAGTGCTGGGGGACAGGGTGGAAGATATGGGACCCAGTACTTC; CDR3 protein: CSAGGQGGRYGTQYF
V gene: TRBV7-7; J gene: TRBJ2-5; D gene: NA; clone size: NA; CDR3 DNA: TGTGCTAGCAGCCCAAACGTTGGTAGCCAAGAGACCCAGTACTTC; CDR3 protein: CASSPNVGSQETQYF
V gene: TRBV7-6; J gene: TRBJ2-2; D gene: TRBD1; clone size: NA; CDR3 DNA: TGTGCCAGCAGCTTTAGGACAGGGCACACCGGGGAGCTGTTTTTT; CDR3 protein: CASSFRTGHTGELFF
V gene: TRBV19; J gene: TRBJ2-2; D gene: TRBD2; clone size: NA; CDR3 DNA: TGTGCCAGTAGTATAGATCGGGGAGCGGGGTCCACCGGGGAGCTGTTTTTT; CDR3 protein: CASSIDRGAGSTGELFF
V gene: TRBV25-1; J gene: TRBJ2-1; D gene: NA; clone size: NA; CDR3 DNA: TGTGCCAGCAGTGAGCCTGGAGAGGAGCAGTTCTTC; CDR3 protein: CASSEPGEEQFF
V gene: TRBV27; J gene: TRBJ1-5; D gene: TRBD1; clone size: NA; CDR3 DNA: TGTGCCAGCAGTTTATACCCCTCCCGCTATCGAGGGGGCGATCAGCCCCAGCATTTT; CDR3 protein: CASSLYPSRYRGGDQPQHF
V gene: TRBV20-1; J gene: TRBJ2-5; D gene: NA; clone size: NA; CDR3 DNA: TGCAGTGCCCTAAGAGGGGTTCAAGAGACCCAGTACTTC; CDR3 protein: CSALRGVQETQYF
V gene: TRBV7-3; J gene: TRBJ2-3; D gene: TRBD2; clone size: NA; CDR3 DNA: TGTGCCAGCAGCCTGACTAGCGGGGGAGGCAGTACGCAGTATTTT; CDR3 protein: CASSLTSGGGSTQYF
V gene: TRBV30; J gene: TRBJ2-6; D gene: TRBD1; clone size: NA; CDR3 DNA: TGTGCCTGGAGTTCGACAGGGGTCCGGCCTGGGGCCAACGTCCTGACTTTC; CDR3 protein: CAWSSTGVRPGANVLTF
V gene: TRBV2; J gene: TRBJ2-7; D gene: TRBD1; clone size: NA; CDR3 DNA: TGTGCCAGCAGTGGGGACAGGGCTGTCGACGAGCAGTACTTC; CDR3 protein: CASSGDRAVDEQYF
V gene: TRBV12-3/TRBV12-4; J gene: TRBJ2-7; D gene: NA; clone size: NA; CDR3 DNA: TGTGCCAGCAGCACCAGGGAGAGGGGCGAGCAGTACTTC; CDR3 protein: CASSTRERGEQYF
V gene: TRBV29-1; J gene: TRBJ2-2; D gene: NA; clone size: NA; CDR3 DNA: TGCAGCGCTGGAAACCGAGTCCTTACCGGGGAGCTGTTTTTT; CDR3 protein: CSAGNRVLTGELFF
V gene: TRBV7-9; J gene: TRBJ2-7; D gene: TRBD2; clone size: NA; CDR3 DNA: TGTGCCAGCAGCCACCTAGCGGCAGGAGGGAACGAGCAGTACTTC; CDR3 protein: CASSHLAAGGNEQYF
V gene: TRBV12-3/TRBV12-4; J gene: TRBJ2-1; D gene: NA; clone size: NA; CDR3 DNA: TGTGCCAGCAGTTTGTCCCTTGGGTCGGGTATGCAGTTCTTC; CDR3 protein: CASSLSLGSGMQFF
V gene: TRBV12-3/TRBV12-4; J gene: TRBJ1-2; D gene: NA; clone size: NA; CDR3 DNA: TGTGCCAGCCGTAAGGGTGGAAACTATGGCTACACCTTC; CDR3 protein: CASRKGGNYGYTF
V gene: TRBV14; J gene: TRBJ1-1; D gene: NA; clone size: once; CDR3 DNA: TGTGCCAGCAGACGGACAGCGAACACTGAAGCTTTCTTT; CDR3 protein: CASRRTANTEAFF
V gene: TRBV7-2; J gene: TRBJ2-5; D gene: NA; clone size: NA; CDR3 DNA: TGTGCCAGCATCCGGAGGAGGGAAGAGACCCAGTACTTC; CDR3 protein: CASIRRREETQYF
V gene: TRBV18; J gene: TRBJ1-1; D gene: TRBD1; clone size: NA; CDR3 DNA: TGTGCCAGCTCACCCGGGACAGAGAACACTGAAGCTTTCTTT; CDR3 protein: CASSPGTENTEAFF
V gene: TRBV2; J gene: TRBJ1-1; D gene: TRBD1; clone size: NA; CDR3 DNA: TGTGCCAGCAGGGGGGACAGGGTGGGCCCTGAAGCTTTCTTT; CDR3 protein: CASRGDRVGPEAFF
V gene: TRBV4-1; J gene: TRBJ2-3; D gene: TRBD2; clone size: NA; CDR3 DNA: TGCGCCAGCAGCCCCGGGACTAGCGGGAGGACCACAGATACGCAGTATTTT; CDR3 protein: CASSPGTSGRTTDTQYF
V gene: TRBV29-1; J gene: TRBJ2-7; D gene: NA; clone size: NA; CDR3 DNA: TGCAGCGTCCAAAGGACAGCAACCTACGAGCAGTACTTC; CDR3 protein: CSVQRTATYEQYF
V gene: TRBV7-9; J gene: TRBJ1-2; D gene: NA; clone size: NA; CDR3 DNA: TGTGCCAGCAGCGCCGTGAACTATGGCTACACCTTC; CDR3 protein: CASSAVNYGYTF
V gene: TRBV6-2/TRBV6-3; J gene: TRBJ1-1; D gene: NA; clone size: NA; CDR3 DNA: TGTGCCAGCAGTTGGGTCAACAGGGTAGAAGCTTTCTTT; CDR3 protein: CASSWVNRVEAFF
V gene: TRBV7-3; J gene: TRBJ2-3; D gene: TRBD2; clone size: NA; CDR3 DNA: TGTGCCAGCAGCTTACTGGCTAGCGGGGTCAGTAGGGTCACAGATACGCAGTATTTT; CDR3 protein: CASSLLASGVSRVTDTQYF
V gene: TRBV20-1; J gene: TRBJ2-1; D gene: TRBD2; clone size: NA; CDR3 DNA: TGCAGTGCGACCGGGACTAGCTTGGCTTTGGCCTACAATGAGCAGTTCTTC; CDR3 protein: CSATGTSLALAYNEQFF
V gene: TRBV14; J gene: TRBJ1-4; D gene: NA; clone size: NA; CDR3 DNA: TGTGCCAGCAGCCAAAGGAGGGCTCCTAATGAAAAACTGTTTTTT; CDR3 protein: CASSQRRAPNEKLFF
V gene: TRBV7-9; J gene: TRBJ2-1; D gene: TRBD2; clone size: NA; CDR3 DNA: TGTGCCAGCAGAGGGACTAGCGGGGGGCCGGGGTTCTTC; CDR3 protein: CASRGTSGGPGFF
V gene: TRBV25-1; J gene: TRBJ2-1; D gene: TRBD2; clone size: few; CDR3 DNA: TGTGCCAGCAGTACTAGCGGGAGGGCGTATGAGCAGTTCTTC; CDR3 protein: CASSTSGRAYEQFF
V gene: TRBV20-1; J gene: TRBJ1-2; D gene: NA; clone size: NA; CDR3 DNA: TGCAGTGCTCTGGTCCAGTCAGCTAACTATGGCTACACCTTC; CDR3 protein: CSALVQSANYGYTF
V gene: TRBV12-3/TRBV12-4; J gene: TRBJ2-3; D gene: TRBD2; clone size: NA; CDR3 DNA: TGTGCCAGCAGCCCTGGGGGGGATCGAACAGATACGCAGTATTTT; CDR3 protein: CASSPGGDRTDTQYF
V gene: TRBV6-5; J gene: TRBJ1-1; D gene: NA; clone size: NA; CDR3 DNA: TGTGCCAGCCTTTCTGAGGGCGCGGTTGAAGCTTTCTTT; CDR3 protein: CASLSEGAVEAFF
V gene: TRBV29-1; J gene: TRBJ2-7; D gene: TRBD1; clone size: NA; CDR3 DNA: TGCAGCGTTGGGGACAGCTTATGGGACGAGCAGTACTTC; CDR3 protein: CSVGDSLWDEQYF
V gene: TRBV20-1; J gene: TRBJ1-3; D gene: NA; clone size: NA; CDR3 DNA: TGCAGTGCTAGAGACGGTTCCTCTGGAAACACCATATATTTT; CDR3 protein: CSARDGSSGNTIYF